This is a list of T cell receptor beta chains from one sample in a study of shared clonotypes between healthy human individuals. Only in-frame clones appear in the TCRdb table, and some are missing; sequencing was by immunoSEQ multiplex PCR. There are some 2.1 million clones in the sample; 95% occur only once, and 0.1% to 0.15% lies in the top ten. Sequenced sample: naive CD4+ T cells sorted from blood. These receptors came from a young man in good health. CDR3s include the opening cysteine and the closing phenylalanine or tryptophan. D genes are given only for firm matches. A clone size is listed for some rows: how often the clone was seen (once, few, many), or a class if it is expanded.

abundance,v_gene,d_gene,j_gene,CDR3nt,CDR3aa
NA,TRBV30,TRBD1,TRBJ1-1,TGTGCCTGTCGGAGGGGGAAATCGGACAGGTGGAACACTGAAGCTTTCTTT,CACRRGKSDRWNTEAFF
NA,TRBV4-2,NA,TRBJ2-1,TGTGCCAGCAGCCAAGATAGTCCCTACAATGAGCAGTTCTTC,CASSQDSPYNEQFF
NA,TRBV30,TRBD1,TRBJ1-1,TGTGCCTGGAGTGTAAAGGGGACAGACTGGAGGGGATTTGTGAACACTGAAGCTTTCTTT,CAWSVKGTDWRGFVNTEAFF
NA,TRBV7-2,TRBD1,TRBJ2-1,TGTGCCAGCAGCTTATTTGCCGGGACAGTCAACAATGAGCAGTTCTTC,CASSLFAGTVNNEQFF
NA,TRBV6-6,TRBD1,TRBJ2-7,TGTGCCAGCAGCAAACCGACAGGGGGCGAGTACGAGCAGTACTTC,CASSKPTGGEYEQYF
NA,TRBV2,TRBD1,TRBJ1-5,TGTGCCAGCAGCGACAGGGGGCTGAGCAATCAGCCCCAGCATTTT,CASSDRGLSNQPQHF
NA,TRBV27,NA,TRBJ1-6,TGTGCCAGCAGTTTATCGCAGAATTCACCCCTCCACTTT,CASSLSQNSPLHF
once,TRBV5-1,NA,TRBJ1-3,TGCGCCAGCAGCTTGGGGGGTCAGCCAAACACCATATATTTT,CASSLGGQPNTIYF
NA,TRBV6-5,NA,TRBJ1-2,TGTGCCAGCAGTTCGTTGCAGGGCTCTAACTATGGCTACACCTTC,CASSSLQGSNYGYTF
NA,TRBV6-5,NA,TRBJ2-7,TGTGCCAGCAGTCCAACCACAGTATTCTACGAGCAGTACTTC,CASSPTTVFYEQYF
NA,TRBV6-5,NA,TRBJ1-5,TGTGCCAGCAGTTACCAGGTCACAGCCCCAGCATTCAGTTTT,CASSYQVTAPAFSF
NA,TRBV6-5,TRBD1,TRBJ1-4,TGTGCCAGCAGTCAGGACAGGGTGGCTGAAAAACTGTTTTTT,CASSQDRVAEKLFF
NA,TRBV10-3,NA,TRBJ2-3,TGTGCCACCCGACAGGTCTCTAGCACAGATACGCAGTATTTT,CATRQVSSTDTQYF
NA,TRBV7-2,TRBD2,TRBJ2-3,TGTGCCAGCAGCCCGAGCTTTAGCGGGAGGTGGGGAGATACGCAGTATTTT,CASSPSFSGRWGDTQYF
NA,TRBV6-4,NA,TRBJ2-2,TGTGCCAGCAGGGGTTACGCCGGGGAGCTGTTTTTT,CASRGYAGELFF
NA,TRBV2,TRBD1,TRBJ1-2,TGTGCCAGCAGAGCGGACAGGGGCTATGGCTACACCTTC,CASRADRGYGYTF
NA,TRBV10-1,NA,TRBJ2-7,TGCGCCAGCAGCGAGGGGGGGCCTTCCTACGAGCAGTACTTC,CASSEGGPSYEQYF
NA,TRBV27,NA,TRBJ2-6,TGTGCCACCAAGGCGCTCGGGGCCAACGTCCTGACTTTC,CATKALGANVLTF
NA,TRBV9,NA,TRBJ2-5,TGTGCCAGCAGCCCCGCCCCGCTAGAGACCCAGTACTTC,CASSPAPLETQYF
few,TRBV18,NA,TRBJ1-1,TGTGCCAGCTCACCGACAGCGAACACTGAAGCTTTCTTT,CASSPTANTEAFF
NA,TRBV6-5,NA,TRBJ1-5,TGTGCCAGTAAGCCCCAACCAGATCAGCCCCAGCATTTT,CASKPQPDQPQHF
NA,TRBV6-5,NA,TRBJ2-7,TGTGCCAGCAGTTACTCCCTGGACGGTCCCTACGAGCAGTACTTC,CASSYSLDGPYEQYF
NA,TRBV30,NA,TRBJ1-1,TGTGCCTGGAGTGTACTGCGGCAGGGCTCTGAAGCTTTCTTT,CAWSVLRQGSEAFF
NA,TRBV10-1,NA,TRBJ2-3,TGCGCCAGCAGTAGGAACACCCCAGATACGCAGTATTTT,CASSRNTPDTQYF
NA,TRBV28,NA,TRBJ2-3,TGTGCCAGCAGCCCGGGGGGCACAGATACGCAGTATTTT,CASSPGGTDTQYF
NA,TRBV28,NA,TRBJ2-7,TGTGCCAGCAGAAAAGGTCCCTACGAGCAGTACTTC,CASRKGPYEQYF
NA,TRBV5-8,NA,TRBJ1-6,TGTGCCAGCAGCTTCCAGGTGTTAGGACCCCTCCACTTT,CASSFQVLGPLHF
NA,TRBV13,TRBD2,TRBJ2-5,TGTGCCAGCAGCCCAGGACTAGCGGGAAAGCAAGAGACCCAGTACTTC,CASSPGLAGKQETQYF
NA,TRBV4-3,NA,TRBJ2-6,TGCGCCAGCAGCCAAGGCAGGGTATCTGGGGCCAACGTCCTGACTTTC,CASSQGRVSGANVLTF
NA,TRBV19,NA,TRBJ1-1,TGTGCCAGTAGTATAGAGGGCATATCCACTGAAGCTTTCTTT,CASSIEGISTEAFF
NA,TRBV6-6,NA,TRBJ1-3,TGTGCCAGCGAGGGAACGAGCTCTGGAAACACCATATATTTT,CASEGTSSGNTIYF
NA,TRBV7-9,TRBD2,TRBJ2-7,TGTGCCAGCAGCTTAGTGTCTAGCGGGGATTTTAACTACGAGCAGTACTTC,CASSLVSSGDFNYEQYF
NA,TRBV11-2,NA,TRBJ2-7,TGTGCCAGCAGCTTTAGACCGAGCTACGAGCAGTACTTC,CASSFRPSYEQYF
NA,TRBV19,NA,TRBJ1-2,TGTGCCAGTAGTATGAGTAGCCTTAACTATGGCTACACCTTC,CASSMSSLNYGYTF
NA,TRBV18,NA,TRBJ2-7,TGTGCCAGCTCGCCCGGGACATCCTACGAGCAGTACTTC,CASSPGTSYEQYF
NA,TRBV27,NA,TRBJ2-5,TGTGCCAGCAGTTTATCTAGAAAAGGAGAGACCCAGTACTTC,CASSLSRKGETQYF
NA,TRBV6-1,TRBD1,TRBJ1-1,TGTGCCAGCAGTGAAGAGCGGACAGGGAACACTGAAGCTTTCTTT,CASSEERTGNTEAFF
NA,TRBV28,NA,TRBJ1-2,TGTGCCAGCAGCTCGGGTCTCTATGGCTACACCTTC,CASSSGLYGYTF
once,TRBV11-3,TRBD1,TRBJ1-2,TGTGCCAGCAGCTTAAGGGGCATTGCAGGGGGCTATAACTATGGCTACACCTTC,CASSLRGIAGGYNYGYTF
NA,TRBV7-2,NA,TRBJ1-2,TGTGCCAGCAGCTTAGCGGGCGGTTTTGGCTACACCTTC,CASSLAGGFGYTF
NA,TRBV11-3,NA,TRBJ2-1,TGTGCCAGCAGCTTAGGGGCGGGCAAGCAGTTCTTC,CASSLGAGKQFF
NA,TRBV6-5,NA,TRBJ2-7,TGTGCCAGCAGCCCCACGGGACGAATTTACGAGCAGTACTTC,CASSPTGRIYEQYF
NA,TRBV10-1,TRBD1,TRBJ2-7,TGCGCCAGCAGTGAGCCCCGGACAGGATTTTTATTCTACGAGCAGTACTTC,CASSEPRTGFLFYEQYF
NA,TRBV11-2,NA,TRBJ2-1,TGTGCCAGCAGCCCCCCTGGCGGGGTGAACCCCAATGAGCAGTTCTTC,CASSPPGGVNPNEQFF
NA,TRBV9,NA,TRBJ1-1,TGTGCCAGCAGCACTTCTTTAGCGGGCACTGAAGCTTTCTTT,CASSTSLAGTEAFF
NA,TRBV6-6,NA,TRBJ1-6,TGTGCCAGCAGTTACCTGGAGGATAATTCACCCCTCCACTTT,CASSYLEDNSPLHF
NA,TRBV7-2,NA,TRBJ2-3,TGTGCCAGCACCCGGCTAGGCGTTGTGGGGAGCCTCACAGATACGCAGTATTTT,CASTRLGVVGSLTDTQYF
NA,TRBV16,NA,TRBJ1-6,TGTGCCAACAGACTCGACAGACGTTTTTCACCCCTCCACTTT,CANRLDRRFSPLHF
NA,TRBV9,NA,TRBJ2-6,TGTGCCAGCAGCGTAGACCGGGACTCTGGGGCCAACGTCCTGACTTTC,CASSVDRDSGANVLTF
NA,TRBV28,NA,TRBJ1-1,TGTGCCAGCTCGCAGGGATTCACTGAAGCTTTCTTT,CASSQGFTEAFF
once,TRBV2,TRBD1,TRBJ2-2,TGTGCCAGCACCGGGACAGGGGGAAACACCGGGGAGCTGTTTTTT,CASTGTGGNTGELFF
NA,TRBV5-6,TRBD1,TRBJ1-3,TGTGCCAGCAGCTTGGGGGACAGGGCACTGGGAAACACCATATATTTT,CASSLGDRALGNTIYF
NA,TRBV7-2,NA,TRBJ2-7,TGTGCCAGCAGCCCTTTAGGCGACGAGCAGTACTTC,CASSPLGDEQYF